What follows describes a single TCR beta chain. The germline V gene has CDR1 SNHLY and CDR2 FYNNEI. The CDR3 has 13 amino acids. V was shortened by 8 bases and J by 0 bases, with 11 bases between the two germline ends. This entry comes from a study of early stage breast cancer tumors. Only in-frame clones appear in the TCRdb table, and some are missing; sequencing was by immunoSEQ multiplex PCR. Here the sample spans 7,000 to 9,500 clones, 71% being singletons. The sample consisted of normal breast tissue next to the tumor. This TCR derives from a person aged 55 to 70 with breast cancer. V usage is TRBV2 and J usage is TRBJ2-7, with D possibly matching TRBD1 (6 bases). The CDR3 spells CASYTGHSYEQYF. CDR3 coding DNA: TGTGCCAGCTACACGGGACACTCCTACGAGCAGTACTTC.